What follows are 5 T cell receptor beta chains derived from one specimen sequenced in a study of identical twins. TCRdb ran MiXCR on the 5' RACE reads and lists one entry per CDR3 protein. The sample carries approximately 620,000 distinct CDR3 sequences, 8.6% recorded once. The sample was also reused in another study, on yellow fever vaccine responses in identical twins.

The sample taken for sequencing was PBMCs. The receptors originated from a woman younger than 30 in good health.

This clonotype occurred a few times. The chain joins TRBV12-3 or TRBV12-4 to TRBJ2-1, with 11 positions matching TRBD2. Unmatched junction bases numbered 6, after V lost 4 bases and J lost 7 bases. The CDR3 runs to 15 residues. CDR3 coding DNA: TGTGCCAGCAGTTGGGGTAGCGGGGGGGGGAATGAGCAGTTCTTC. It translates to CASSWGSGGGNEQFF.

The genes are TRBV10-2 and TRBJ2-1; TRBD1 matches 10 bases. This CDR3 is built from 15 residues. Germline V gives CDR1 WSHSY, CDR2 SAAADI. Unmatched junction bases numbered 10, after V lost 7 bases and J lost 7 bases. The CDR3 DNA reads TGCGCCAGCACCCCAGGGACAGGGGCAATAAATGAGCAGTTCTTC. Encoded protein: CASTPGTGAINEQFF.

This clonotype was detected a few times. The chain uses TRBV12-3 or TRBV12-4 and TRBJ2-7, with 9 nucleotides matching TRBD1. Trimming removed 5 bases from V and 4 bases from J; junction bases left unmatched: 9. This CDR3 spans 15 amino acids. This chain's CDR3 is CASSHSTGGWYEQYF. CDR3 DNA: TGTGCCAGCAGTCACTCGACAGGGGGTTGGTACGAGCAGTACTTC.

This clonotype has ten or more counts. The chain combines TRBV20-1 with TRBJ2-5; the D gene is possibly TRBD1 (5 bases). Germline assignment: CDR1 DFQATT and CDR2 SNEGSKA (reference sequence). Trimming stripped 6 bases from V and 2 bases from J, with 10 bases between. The CDR3 sequence is 12 residues long. As DNA, the CDR3 is TGCAGTGCCTGGACAATACAAGAGACCCAGTACTTC. Translating it yields CSAWTIQETQYF.

This clonotype showed up just a few times. This sequence joins TRBV10-2 and TRBJ2-2; perhaps TRBD2 as D (5 bases). V gave up 7 bases and J gave up 1 base, with 10 bases separating them. Germline V gene data show CDR1 as WSHSY and CDR2 as SAAADI. This CDR3 comprises 14 residues. DNA of the CDR3: TGCGCCAGCAAGCGGACCGAGAACACCGGGGAGCTGTTTTTT. Its translation is CASKRTENTGELFF.